The text below deals with one T cell receptor beta chain. The antigen is undetermined. The data originate from a study of vaccination and CD4 T cells after COVID-19. Study in general: Participants received two doses of either BNT162b2 or mRNA-1273 vaccine. Stimuli were overlapping spike peptide pools of SARS-CoV-2 and three common cold coronaviruses (HCoV-NL63, HCoV-OC43, HCoV-229E).

With the Oncomine TCR Beta short-read assay, DNA from cultured CD4+ T cells was sequenced. TCRdb fed the PCR reads into MiXCR, producing one record per CDR3 protein. Seen here are some 8,500 distinct CDR3 sequences, around 59% observed once, and the top ten hold about 26%. Indicated treatment: approximately 11-day PBMC culture with coronavirus spike peptide pools or control peptides (ViraFEST assay). The CDR3 length is 15 residues. Unmatched junction bases numbered 9, after V lost 5 bases and J lost 5 bases. The germline CDR1 and CDR2 sequences are MDHEN and SYDVKM. Sequenced input: CD4+ T cells from blood, cultured in vitro. This receptor was identified in a human donor who had recovered from COVID-19. The rearrangement uses TRBV28 and TRBJ1-5; 7 bases map to TRBD1. CDR3 sequence reads: CASSTGTASYQPQHF. Written as DNA, the CDR3 is TGTGCCAGCAGTACCGGGACAGCTTCCTATCAGCCCCAGCATTTT.